This TCR beta chain was sequenced during a study of blood T cell repertoires in COVID-19. About the study: Samples representing acute and convalescent COVID-19 were sourced from the United States, Italy and Spain. PBMCs, B-cell-depleted T cells, or T cells provided the cDNA or gDNA that made up the material.

The germline V gene encodes CDR1 MDHEN and CDR2 SYDVKM. V trimming: 6 bases; J trimming: 11 bases; junction bases outside the gene matches: 10. This CDR3 contains 13 residues. Original data processing: Nucleated cell counts were estimated from reference gene primer amplification. Profiled with immunoSEQ multiplex PCR; TCRdb holds only in-frame clones, not every one. From that table come the V and J calls and clone size; the DNA was used to work out D and trimming. The sample lists some 140,000 clones; 65% to 80% were seen once. The chain carries TRBV28 and TRBJ1-5; 7 positions agree with TRBD1. The clonotype was recovered from a man in his 60s with acute or convalescent COVID-19. Source material: peripheral blood. Here the CDR3 reads CASSLPKTGTQHF. CDR3 DNA sequence: TGTGCCAGCAGCCTTCCGAAGACAGGGACCCAGCATTTT.